The rows below give T cell receptor beta chains drawn from one sample of a study of shared clonotypes between healthy human individuals. TCRdb's copy holds only in-frame clones and misses some; the assay was immunoSEQ multiplex PCR. The table lists millions of clones, about 95% of them singletons. The sample comprised naive CD8+ T cells sorted from blood. These TCRs come from a young man in good health. The CDR3 runs from the conserved cysteine through the conserved F or W. Each record gives: D gene, V gene, CDR3 length, clone size, J gene, CDR3 DNA, CDR3 protein. A D gene is named only where the DNA matches it firmly. Clone size is given for some rows only: seen once, a few or many times, or a class if the clone is expanded.

>-|TRBV21-1|14|-|TRBJ2-1
TGTGCCAACTTGAGACTAGCGGGTTACAATGAGCAGTTCTTC
CANLRLAGYNEQFF
>TRBD1|TRBV4-3|14|-|TRBJ2-7
TGCGCCAGCAGCCAGGACAGGGTTGCCTACGAGCAGTACTTC
CASSQDRVAYEQYF
>-|TRBV2|17|-|TRBJ1-2
TGTGCCAGCAGTGAAAGGGGGTCCCTTCTGGCTAACTATGGCTACACCTTC
CASSERGSLLANYGYTF
>-|TRBV2|11|-|TRBJ2-7
TGTGCCAGCAGTGAAGCAAGGGAGCAGTACTTC
CASSEAREQYF
>TRBD1|TRBV30|15|-|TRBJ2-5
TGTGCCTGGAGTGCTCATAACGGACAGGAAGAGACCCAGTACTTC
CAWSAHNGQEETQYF
>TRBD1|TRBV4-2|15|few|TRBJ1-6
TGTGCCAGCAGCACAGCCGACAGGGGGGATTCACCCCTCCACTTT
CASSTADRGDSPLHF
>-|TRBV4-2|14|-|TRBJ2-7
TGTGCCAGCAGCGAACAGGCCGCCTCCTACGAGCAGTACTTC
CASSEQAASYEQYF
>-|TRBV9|14|-|TRBJ2-1
TGTGCCAGCAGCGTAGGCAGCAGCTACAATGAGCAGTTCTTC
CASSVGSSYNEQFF
>TRBD2|TRBV7-7|17|-|TRBJ2-5
TGTGCTAGCAGCTTAGAGGGGACTAGCGGGGGTTTGGAGACCCAGTACTTC
CASSLEGTSGGLETQYF
>-|TRBV28|14|-|TRBJ2-7
TGTGCCAGCAGGGACCAGGGTACCCACTACGAGCAGTACTTC
CASRDQGTHYEQYF
>-|TRBV10-1|15|once|TRBJ2-3
TGCGCCAGCAGTGAGGAGGGGGGGCCGACAGATACGCAGTATTTT
CASSEEGGPTDTQYF
>-|TRBV2|12|once|TRBJ2-1
TGTGCCAGTGCCGGGATCTACAATGAGCAGTTCTTC
CASAGIYNEQFF
>TRBD2|TRBV7-6|14|-|TRBJ2-3
TGTGCCAGCAGACCCGGGGGGTCGTCAGATACGCAGTATTTT
CASRPGGSSDTQYF
>-|TRBV7-8|15|-|TRBJ2-5
TGTGCCAGCAGCTCCGCGGCGGGTATACAAGAGACCCAGTACTTC
CASSSAAGIQETQYF
>-|TRBV5-5|14|-|TRBJ1-5
TGTGCCAGCCCGCTAAAAGATAGCAATCAGCCCCAGCATTTT
CASPLKDSNQPQHF
>TRBD1|TRBV30|15|once|TRBJ1-5
TGTGCCTGTTCTGCGGACAGGGGGCTCAGTCAGCCCCAGCATTTT
CACSADRGLSQPQHF
>-|TRBV9|18|-|TRBJ2-2
TGTGCCAGCAGCGATCTGGGACATCCCTCGAAGGACACCGGGGAGCTGTTTTTT
CASSDLGHPSKDTGELFF
>-|TRBV4-1|15|-|TRBJ2-2
TGCGCCAGCAGCCGGGGGGACATGGGCACCGGGGAGCTGTTTTTT
CASSRGDMGTGELFF
>TRBD2|TRBV27|16|-|TRBJ2-2
TGTGCCAGCAGTCGGCTGTTTCGGGGGGTGGGCGGGGAGCTGTTTTTT
CASSRLFRGVGGELFF
>-|TRBV27|15|-|TRBJ1-2
TGTGCCAGCAGTCCACGACCACAGGAGAACTATGGCTACACCTTC
CASSPRPQENYGYTF
>-|TRBV2|13|-|TRBJ1-1
TGTGCCAGCACCCCTCAGGGGTCCACTGAAGCTTTCTTT
CASTPQGSTEAFF
>-|TRBV7-2|15|few|TRBJ1-6
TGTGCCAGCAGCTCCCCCGGCGGCTGGGGTTCACCCCTCCACTTT
CASSSPGGWGSPLHF
>-|TRBV6-1|14|-|TRBJ1-1
TGTGCCAGCAGTGAGGCCTACCTGAACACTGAAGCTTTCTTT
CASSEAYLNTEAFF
>TRBD1|TRBV2|19|-|TRBJ1-5
TGTGCCAGCAGGGAGTTTTCCGGGACAGGGGAAGACGACGATCAGCCCCAGCATTTT
CASREFSGTGEDDDQPQHF
>-|TRBV6-5|15|once|TRBJ2-5
TGTGCCAGCAGTTACTCGGGCCAGGGAGGAGAGACCCAGTACTTC
CASSYSGQGGETQYF
>-|TRBV5-8|14|-|TRBJ1-3
TGTGCCAGCAGCCCCTCGGGAACCGGAAACACCATATATTTT
CASSPSGTGNTIYF
>TRBD2|TRBV9|15|-|TRBJ2-1
TGTGCCAGCAGCGGCGGGACTAGCGGCTACAATGAGCAGTTCTTC
CASSGGTSGYNEQFF
>TRBD2|TRBV7-9|15|-|TRBJ2-7
TGTGCCAGCAGCTTACCCTTAGCGGGGGGTTACGAGCAGTACTTC
CASSLPLAGGYEQYF
>-|TRBV7-9|13|once|TRBJ2-7
TGTGCCAGCAGCTCGGGGACGCAGCAGGAGCAGTACTTC
CASSSGTQQEQYF
>TRBD2|TRBV7-6|16|-|TRBJ2-3
TGTGCCAGCAGCTCCCGGGACTACCCAAGCACAGATACGCAGTATTTT
CASSSRDYPSTDTQYF
>-|TRBV28|15|-|TRBJ1-4
TGTGCCAGCAGTTCCTTCACAGTCCATAATGAAAAACTGTTTTTT
CASSSFTVHNEKLFF
>-|TRBV4-1|15|-|TRBJ2-7
TGCGCCAGCAGCTCCGGGACACAAGCCTCCCACGAGCAGTACTTC
CASSSGTQASHEQYF
>-|TRBV5-6|11|-|TRBJ2-5
TGTGCCAGCAGCTTCGAGGGCAGTCAGTACTTC
CASSFEGSQYF
>TRBD1|TRBV27|14|-|TRBJ2-7
TGTGCCAGCAGTCCGTGGGACAGGCCCTACGAGCAGTACTTC
CASSPWDRPYEQYF